The clone carrying this T cell receptor (beta chain) has only a few counts. Antigen unknown. At one end the junction does not follow the germline gene, possibly because of a read error. For TCR beta, libraries came from quantitative 5'-RACE with molecular barcodes. TCRdb used MiXCR to reprocess the 5' RACE reads, holding one entry per CDR3 protein. The sample consists of more than 650,000 distinct CDR3 sequences, around 11% of them appearing once. The data stem from a study of CD8 T cells in ankylosing spondylitis. General observations from the study: Among TCR beta sequences, a motif of under ten highly homologous variants appeared characteristic of ankylosing spondylitis blood.

Germline loops: CDR1 DFQATT, CDR2 SNEGSKA (reference sequence). The CDR3 is 15 amino acids. Material: blood, either unsorted or a sorted T cell fraction (not recorded which). The chain has TRBV20-1 and TRBJ2-5, with 9 positions matching TRBD2. The TCR comes from a male donor with ankylosing spondylitis. The CDR3 is CSARDGLAIQETQYF. Here the CDR3 DNA reads TGCAGTGCTCGAGATGGACTAGCGATCCAAGAGACCCAGTACTTC.